The rows below give T cell receptor beta chains drawn from one sample of a study of cytomegalovirus exposure and HLA in healthy donors. Repertoires were generated with immunoSEQ multiplex PCR, while TCRdb's copy carries only in-frame clones and drops some. The sample shows fewer than 200,000 clones, approximately 75% of them seen only once. Sequenced material: PBMCs. Receptor source: a girl aged 5-17 years in good health and CMV-seronegative. Each CDR3 is given with its conserved first and last residue. D genes are given only for firm matches. The size field is filled for only some rows; it gives once, few, many or a size class.

>14|TRBJ1-1|.|.|TRBV4-1
CASSQEAGNTEAFF
TGCGCCAGCAGCCAAGAGGCGGGGAACACTGAAGCTTTCTTT
>17|TRBJ1-4|.|.|TRBV5-1
CASSLATASATNEKLFF
TGCGCCAGCAGCTTGGCGACAGCGAGTGCAACTAATGAAAAACTGTTTTTT
>13|TRBJ2-7|few|TRBD1|TRBV12-5
CASGSGQVYEQYF
TGTGCTAGTGGTTCGGGACAGGTTTACGAGCAGTACTTC
>13|TRBJ1-2|few|.|TRBV30
CAWSVPPGVGYTF
TGTGCCTGGAGTGTACCACCAGGGGTTGGCTACACCTTC
>15|TRBJ1-3|few|TRBD1|TRBV19
CASSIPGGPGNTIYF
TGTGCCAGTAGTATACCAGGGGGACCTGGAAACACCATATATTTT
>12|TRBJ2-1|.|.|TRBV9
CASSTREREQFF
TGTGCCAGCAGCACCCGGGAAAGGGAGCAGTTCTTC
>17|TRBJ2-5|.|.|TRBV9
CASSVASRGGYQETQYF
TGTGCCAGCAGCGTAGCTTCGAGGGGGGGGTACCAAGAGACCCAGTACTTC
>15|TRBJ2-1|.|.|TRBV14
CASSQVDTRAYEQFF
TGTGCCAGCAGCCAAGTGGACACCCGGGCCTACGAGCAGTTCTTC
>16|TRBJ2-1|few|.|TRBV5-4
CASSLASLSSYNEQFF
TGTGCCAGCAGCCTGGCCAGTTTAAGCTCCTACAATGAGCAGTTCTTC
>13|TRBJ1-2|once|.|TRBV6-4
CASSDSGGFGYTF
TGTGCCAGCAGTGACTCGGGGGGGTTTGGCTACACCTTC
>13|TRBJ1-5|.|.|TRBV28
CASRAERNQPQHF
TGTGCCAGCAGGGCGGAAAGAAATCAGCCCCAGCATTTT
>12|TRBJ2-2|.|.|TRBV9
CASSDRGGELFF
TGTGCCAGCAGCGACCGGGGGGGGGAGCTGTTTTTT
>15|TRBJ2-7|.|TRBD2|TRBV4-2
CASSQDPAGIGEQYF
TGTGCCAGCAGCCAAGACCCAGCGGGGATAGGCGAGCAGTACTTC
>13|TRBJ1-5|few|.|TRBV5-1
CASSSQGLWPQHF
TGCGCCAGCAGCTCCCAGGGTCTTTGGCCCCAGCATTTT
>13|TRBJ2-3|.|.|TRBV29-1
CSVGGASTDTQYF
TGCAGCGTGGGGGGGGCTAGCACAGATACGCAGTATTTT
>14|TRBJ1-4|once|TRBD1|TRBV7-2
CASSPDRANEKLFF
TGTGCCAGCAGCCCCGACAGGGCTAATGAAAAACTGTTTTTT
>15|TRBJ2-7|.|.|TRBV27
CASSLAIGERYEQYF
TGTGCCAGCAGTTTAGCCATAGGTGAGCGCTACGAGCAGTACTTC
>11|TRBJ2-5|.|.|TRBV5-8
CASSFKETQYF
TGTGCCAGCAGCTTCAAAGAGACCCAGTACTTC
>13|TRBJ1-2|.|TRBD1|TRBV29-1
CSSSAGGSYGYTF
TGCAGCAGCAGCGCAGGGGGCAGCTATGGCTACACCTTC
>14|TRBJ2-2|.|.|TRBV25-1
CASRGAPNTGELFF
TGTGCCAGCAGGGGGGCTCCGAACACCGGGGAGCTGTTTTTT
>15|TRBJ2-5|few|TRBD2|TRBV5-1
CASSLQRGGQETQYF
TGCGCCAGCAGCTTGCAGCGGGGGGGCCAAGAGACCCAGTACTTC
>15|TRBJ2-7|.|.|TRBV28
CASSLQGPSSYEQYF
TGTGCCAGCAGTTTACAGGGGCCCAGCTCCTACGAGCAGTACTTC
>15|TRBJ1-3|.|TRBD1|TRBV10-2
CASSGGVGSGNTIYF
TGCGCCAGCTCAGGGGGCGTAGGCTCTGGAAACACCATATATTTT
>15|TRBJ1-2|.|TRBD1|TRBV4-1
CASSPPGQGNYGYTF
TGCGCCAGCAGCCCACCTGGACAGGGGAACTATGGCTACACCTTC
>16|TRBJ2-1|.|.|TRBV6-6
CASSTTKKLPYNEQFF
TGTGCCAGCAGTACTACAAAGAAACTTCCCTACAATGAGCAGTTCTTC
>13|TRBJ1-2|.|TRBD1|TRBV6-1
CASNLEQGDGYTF
TGTGCCAGCAATCTCGAACAGGGGGATGGCTACACCTTC
>14|TRBJ1-6|.|TRBD1|TRBV19
CASCPRGEITPLHF
TGTGCCAGTTGCCCCAGGGGGGAGATCACCCCCCTCCACTTT
>15|TRBJ2-7|once|.|TRBV5-1
CASSSGGGGAYEQYF
TGCGCCAGCAGCTCCGGAGGCGGGGGCGCCTACGAGCAGTACTTC
>13|TRBJ1-1|.|.|TRBV14
CASSHRGSTEAFF
TGTGCCAGCAGCCACAGAGGTAGCACTGAAGCTTTCTTT
>15|TRBJ2-7|once|TRBD1|TRBV2
CASSEPGTGLDEQYF
TGTGCCAGCAGTGAACCGGGGACAGGCTTAGACGAGCAGTACTTC
>16|TRBJ1-3|.|.|TRBV16
CASSPTVVGSGNTIYF
TGTGCCAGCAGCCCCACGGTGGTTGGCTCTGGAAACACCATATATTTT
>16|TRBJ2-3|once|.|TRBV6-5
CASSYSSKVGGHTQYF
TGTGCCAGCAGTTACTCGAGTAAGGTCGGGGGTCATACGCAGTATTTT
>14|TRBJ1-1|.|TRBD1|TRBV5-1
CASSSDRGHPEAFF
TGCGCCAGCAGCTCGGACAGGGGGCACCCTGAAGCTTTCTTT
>11|TRBJ1-2|.|.|TRBV20-1
CSAQQGPGYTF
TGCAGTGCTCAACAGGGACCTGGCTACACCTTC
>15|TRBJ1-4|.|.|TRBV5-1
CASSPPDSHNEKLFF
TGCGCCAGCAGCCCGCCGGACAGCCATAATGAAAAACTGTTTTTT
>13|TRBJ2-5|.|.|TRBV27
CASALQGAETQYF
TGTGCCAGCGCCTTGCAGGGTGCAGAGACCCAGTACTTC
>14|TRBJ2-3|.|TRBD2|TRBV7-7
CASSSGGATDTQYF
TGTGCCAGCAGCTCCGGGGGGGCGACAGATACGCAGTATTTT
>16|TRBJ2-3|.|.|TRBV7-6
CASSLGVTSGADTQYF
TGTGCCAGCAGCTTGGGGGTTACGTCGGGGGCAGATACGCAGTATTTT
>15|TRBJ2-3|few|TRBD2|TRBV6-4
CASSVGLAGTDTQYF
TGTGCCAGCAGTGTCGGACTAGCGGGGACAGATACGCAGTATTTT
>13|TRBJ2-2|.|TRBD1|TRBV19
CASRLQGPGELFF
TGTGCCAGTAGGTTACAGGGGCCCGGGGAGCTGTTTTTT
>11|TRBJ2-5|once|.|TRBV20-1
CSAHYQETQYF
TGCAGTGCTCATTACCAAGAGACCCAGTACTTC
>16|TRBJ1-5|.|.|TRBV6-1
CASSEAWAGRHQPQHF
TGTGCCAGCAGTGAAGCATGGGCAGGGCGGCATCAGCCCCAGCATTTT
>16|TRBJ2-7|.|TRBD2|TRBV18
CASSFSGTSGKYEQYF
TGTGCCAGCTCGTTTTCCGGGACTAGCGGGAAGTACGAGCAGTACTTC
>15|TRBJ1-5|.|TRBD1|TRBV18
CASSRDRGGDQPQHF
TGTGCCAGCTCACGGGACAGGGGTGGGGATCAGCCCCAGCATTTT